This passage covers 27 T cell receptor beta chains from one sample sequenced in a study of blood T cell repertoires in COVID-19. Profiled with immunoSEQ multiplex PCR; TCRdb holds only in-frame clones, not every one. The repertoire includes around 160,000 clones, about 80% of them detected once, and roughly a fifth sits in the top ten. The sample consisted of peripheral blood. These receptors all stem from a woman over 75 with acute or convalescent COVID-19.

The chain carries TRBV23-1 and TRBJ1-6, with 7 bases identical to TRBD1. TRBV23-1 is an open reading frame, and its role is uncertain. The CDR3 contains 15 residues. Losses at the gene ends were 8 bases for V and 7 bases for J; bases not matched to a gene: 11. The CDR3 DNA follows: TGCGCCAGCCCTAAGACAGGGTCGGTCAATTCACCCCTCCACTTT. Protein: CASPKTGSVNSPLHF.

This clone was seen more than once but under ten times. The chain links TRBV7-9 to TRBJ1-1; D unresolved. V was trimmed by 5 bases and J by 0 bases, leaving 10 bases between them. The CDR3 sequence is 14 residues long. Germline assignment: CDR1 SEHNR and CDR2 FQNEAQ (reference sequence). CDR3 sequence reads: CASSRGLLNTEAFF. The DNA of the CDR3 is TGTGCCAGCAGCCGGGGATTACTGAACACTGAAGCTTTCTTT.

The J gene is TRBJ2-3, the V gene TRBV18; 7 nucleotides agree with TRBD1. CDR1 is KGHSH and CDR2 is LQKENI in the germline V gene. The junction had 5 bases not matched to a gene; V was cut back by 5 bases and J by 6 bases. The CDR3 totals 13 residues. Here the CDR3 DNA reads TGTGCCAGCTCATTTGGGACAGCCGATACGCAGTATTTT. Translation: CASSFGTADTQYF.

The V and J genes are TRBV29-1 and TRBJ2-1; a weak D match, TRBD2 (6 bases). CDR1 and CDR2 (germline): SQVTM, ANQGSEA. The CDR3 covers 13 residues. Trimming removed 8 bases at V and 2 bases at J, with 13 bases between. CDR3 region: CSTRDFAYNEQFF. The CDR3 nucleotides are TGCAGCACCCGGGACTTTGCCTACAATGAGCAGTTCTTC.

As DNA, the CDR3 is TGCGCCAGCAGCCAAGATCCACAGGGTTTGGCTTTCTTT. Translating gives CASSQDPQGLAFF. The chain carries TRBV4-1 and TRBJ1-1; possible D gene TRBD1, 6 bases. The V end was cut by 0 bases, the J end by 11 bases, with 13 bases between. The germline V gene has CDR1 MGHRA and CDR2 YSYEKL. This CDR3 is 13 amino acids long.

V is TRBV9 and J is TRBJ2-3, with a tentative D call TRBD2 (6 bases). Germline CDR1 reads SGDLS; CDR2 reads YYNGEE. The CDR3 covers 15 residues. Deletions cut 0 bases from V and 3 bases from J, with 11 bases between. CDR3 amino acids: CASSVAGGKTDTQYF. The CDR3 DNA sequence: TGTGCCAGCAGCGTAGCTGGAGGGAAGACAGATACGCAGTATTTT. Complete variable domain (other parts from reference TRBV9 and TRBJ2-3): DSGVTQTPKHLITATGQRVTLRCSPRSGDLSVYWYQQSLDQGLQFLIQYYNGEERAKGNILERFSAQQFPDLHSELNLSSLELGDSALYFCASSVAGGKTDTQYFGPGTRLTVL.

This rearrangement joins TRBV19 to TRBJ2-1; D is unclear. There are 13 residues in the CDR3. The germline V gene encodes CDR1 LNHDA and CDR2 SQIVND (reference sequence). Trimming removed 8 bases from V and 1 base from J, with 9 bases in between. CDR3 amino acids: CASAPGSYNEQFF. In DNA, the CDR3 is TGTGCCAGTGCCCCAGGATCCTACAATGAGCAGTTCTTC.

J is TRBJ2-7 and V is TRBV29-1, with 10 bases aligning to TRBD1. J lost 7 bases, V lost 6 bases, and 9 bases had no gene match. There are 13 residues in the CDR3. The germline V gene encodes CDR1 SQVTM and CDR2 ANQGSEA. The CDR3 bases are TGCAGCGTCGTAGGACAGGGGGGAGGTGAGCAGTACTTC. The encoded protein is CSVVGQGGGEQYF.

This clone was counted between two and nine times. CDR3 nucleotide sequence: TGTGCCAGCAGCCAATTTGGCCAGGCCGATGAAAAACTGTTTTTT. It translates to CASSQFGQADEKLFF. V gene TRBV4-2 combines with J gene TRBJ1-4; unclear D gene. Germline values: CDR1 LGHNA, CDR2 YNFKEQ. V was shortened by 2 bases and J by 6 bases, with 13 bases between the two germline ends. The CDR3 runs 15 residues.

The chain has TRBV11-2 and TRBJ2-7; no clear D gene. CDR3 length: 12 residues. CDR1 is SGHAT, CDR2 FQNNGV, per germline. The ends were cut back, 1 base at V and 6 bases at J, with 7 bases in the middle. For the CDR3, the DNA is TGTGCCAGCAGCTTAGTTTCGGTCGAGCAGTACTTC. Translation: CASSLVSVEQYF.

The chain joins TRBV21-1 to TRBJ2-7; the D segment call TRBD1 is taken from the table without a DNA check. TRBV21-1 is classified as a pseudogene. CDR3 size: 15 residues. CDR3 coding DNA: TGTGCCAGCAGCAAAACACTCCGGGACAGCTACGAGCAGTACTTC. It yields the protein CASSKTLRDSYEQYF.

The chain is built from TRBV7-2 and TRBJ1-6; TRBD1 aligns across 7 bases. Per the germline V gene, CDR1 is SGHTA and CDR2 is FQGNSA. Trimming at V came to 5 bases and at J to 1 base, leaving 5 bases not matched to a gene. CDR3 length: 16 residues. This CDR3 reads CASSRDSRSYNSPLHF. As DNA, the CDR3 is TGTGCCAGCAGCCGGGACAGTCGTTCCTATAATTCACCCCTCCACTTT.

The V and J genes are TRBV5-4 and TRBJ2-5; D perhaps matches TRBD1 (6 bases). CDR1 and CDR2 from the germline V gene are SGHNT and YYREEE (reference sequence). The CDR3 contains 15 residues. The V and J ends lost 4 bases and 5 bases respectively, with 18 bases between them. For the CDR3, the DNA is TGTGCCAGCAGCCGCCGGGACACCCTCGGGGAGACCCAGTACTTC. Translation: CASSRRDTLGETQYF.

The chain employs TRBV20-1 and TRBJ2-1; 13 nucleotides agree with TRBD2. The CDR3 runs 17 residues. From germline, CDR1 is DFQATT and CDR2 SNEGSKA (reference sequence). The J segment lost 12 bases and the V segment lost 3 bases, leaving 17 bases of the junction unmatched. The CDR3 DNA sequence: TGCAGTGCTAGTCCTTGGGGGATGGGGACTAGCGGGAAGGGGCAGTTCTTC. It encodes CSASPWGMGTSGKGQFF.

The CDR3 loop reads CASSSGLTNQPQHF. The CDR3 nucleotides are TGTGCCAGCAGTTCGGGACTGACCAATCAGCCCCAGCATTTT. V gene TRBV25-1 combines with J gene TRBJ1-5; D is possibly TRBD1 (5 bases). V was pared by 5 bases and J by 3 bases, with 11 bases between. This CDR3 is built from 14 residues. Germline V gene lookup returns CDR1 MGHDK and CDR2 SYGVNS.

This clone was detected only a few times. The CDR3: CASRLRDRGCLYTF. In DNA form, the CDR3 reads TGTGCCAGTAGACTACGGGACAGGGGATGTTTGTATACCTTC. The V and J genes are TRBV19 and TRBJ1-2, with 10 positions matching TRBD1. Unmatched junction bases numbered 15, after V lost 6 bases and J lost 14 bases. The length of the CDR3 is 14 residues. Germline assignment: CDR1 LNHDA and CDR2 SQIVND (reference sequence).

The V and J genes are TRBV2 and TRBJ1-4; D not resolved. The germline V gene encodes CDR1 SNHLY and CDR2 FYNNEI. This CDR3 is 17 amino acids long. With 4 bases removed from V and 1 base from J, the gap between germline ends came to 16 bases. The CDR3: CASSVLTGFGTNEKLFF. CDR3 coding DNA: TGTGCCAGCAGTGTCTTGACGGGGTTTGGAACTAATGAAAAACTGTTTTTT.

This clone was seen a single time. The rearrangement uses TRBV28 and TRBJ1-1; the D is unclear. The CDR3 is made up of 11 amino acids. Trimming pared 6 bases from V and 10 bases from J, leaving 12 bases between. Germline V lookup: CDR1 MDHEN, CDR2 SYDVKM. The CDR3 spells CASSLSLGAFF. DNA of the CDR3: TGTGCCAGCAGCCTGAGTCTCGGAGCTTTCTTT.

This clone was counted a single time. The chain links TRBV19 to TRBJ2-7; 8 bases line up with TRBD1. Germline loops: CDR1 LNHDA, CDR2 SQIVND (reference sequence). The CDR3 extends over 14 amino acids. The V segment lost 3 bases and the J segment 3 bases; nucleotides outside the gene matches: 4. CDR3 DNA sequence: TGTGCCAGTAGTATTGGACAGGGTTACTACGAGCAGTACTTC. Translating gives CASSIGQGYYEQYF. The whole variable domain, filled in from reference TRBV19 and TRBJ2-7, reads DGGITQSPKYLFRKEGQNVTLSCEQNLNHDAMYWYRQDPGQGLRLIYYSQIVNDFQKGDIAEGYSVSREKKESFPLTVTSAQKNPTAFYLCASSIGQGYYEQYFGPGTRLTVT.

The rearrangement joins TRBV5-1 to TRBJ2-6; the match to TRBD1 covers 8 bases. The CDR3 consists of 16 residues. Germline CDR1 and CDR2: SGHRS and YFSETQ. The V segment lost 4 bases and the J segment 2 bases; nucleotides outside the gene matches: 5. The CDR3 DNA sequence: TGCGCCAGCAGCCCGGGACAGGAGGCTGGGGCCAACGTCCTGACTTTC. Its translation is CASSPGQEAGANVLTF.

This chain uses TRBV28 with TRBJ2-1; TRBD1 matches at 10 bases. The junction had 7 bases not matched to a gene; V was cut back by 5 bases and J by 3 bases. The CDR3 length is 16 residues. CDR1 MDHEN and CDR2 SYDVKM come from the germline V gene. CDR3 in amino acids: CASSPPRTGGYNEQFF. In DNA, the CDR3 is TGTGCCAGCAGTCCCCCCCGGACAGGGGGCTACAATGAGCAGTTCTTC.

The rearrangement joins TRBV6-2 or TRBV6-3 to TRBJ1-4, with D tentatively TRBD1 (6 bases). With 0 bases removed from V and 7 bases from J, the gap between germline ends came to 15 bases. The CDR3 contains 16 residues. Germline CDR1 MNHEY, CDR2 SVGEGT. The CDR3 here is CASSYSIGTRLEKLFF. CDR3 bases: TGTGCCAGCAGTTACTCGATCGGGACACGACTTGAAAAACTGTTTTTT.

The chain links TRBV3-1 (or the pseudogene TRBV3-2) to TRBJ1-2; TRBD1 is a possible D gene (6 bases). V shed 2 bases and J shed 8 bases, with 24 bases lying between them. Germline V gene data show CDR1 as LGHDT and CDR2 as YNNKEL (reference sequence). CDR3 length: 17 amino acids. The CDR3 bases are TGTGCCAGCAGCCAATATACGTATGGGGACACCCGTGGGGGCTACACCTTC. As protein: CASSQYTYGDTRGGYTF.

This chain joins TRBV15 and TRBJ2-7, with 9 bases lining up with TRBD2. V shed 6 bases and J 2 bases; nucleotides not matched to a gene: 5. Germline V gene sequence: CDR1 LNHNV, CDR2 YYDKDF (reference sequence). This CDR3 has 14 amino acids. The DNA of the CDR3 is TGTGCCACCAGTAAAGCGGGAGGCCCCTACGAGCAGTACTTC. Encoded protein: CATSKAGGPYEQYF.

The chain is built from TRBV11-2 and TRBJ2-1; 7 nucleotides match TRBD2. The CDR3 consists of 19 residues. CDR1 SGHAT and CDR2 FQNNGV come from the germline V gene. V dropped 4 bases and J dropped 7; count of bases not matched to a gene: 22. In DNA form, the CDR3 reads TGTGCCAGCAGCTCCCCGGGGTCGAGCGGGATCTCCGTTGGTAATGAGCAGTTCTTC. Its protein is CASSSPGSSGISVGNEQFF.

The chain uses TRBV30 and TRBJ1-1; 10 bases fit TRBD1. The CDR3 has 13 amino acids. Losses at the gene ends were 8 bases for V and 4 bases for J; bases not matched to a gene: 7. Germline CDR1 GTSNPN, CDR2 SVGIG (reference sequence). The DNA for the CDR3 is TGTGCCATCGACAGGGGGCGCGTCACTGAAGCTTTCTTT. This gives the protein CAIDRGRVTEAFF. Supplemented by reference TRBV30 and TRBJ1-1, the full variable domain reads SQTIHQWPATLVQPVGSPLSLECTVEGTSNPNLYWYRQAAGRGLQLLFYSVGIGQISSEVPQNLSASRPQDRQFILSSKKLLLSDSGFYLCAIDRGRVTEAFFGQGTRLTVV.

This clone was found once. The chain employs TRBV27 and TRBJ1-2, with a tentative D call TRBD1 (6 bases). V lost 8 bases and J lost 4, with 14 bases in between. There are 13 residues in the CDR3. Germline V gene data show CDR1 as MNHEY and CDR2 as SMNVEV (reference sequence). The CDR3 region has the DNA TGTGCCAGCGGGTACAGGGCGGGCTATGGCTACACCTTC. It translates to CASGYRAGYGYTF.